Listed below are T cell receptor beta chains from one sample, sequenced in a study of OX40 agonist ivuxolimab in advanced cancers. TCRdb's table, derived via immunoSEQ multiplex PCR, lists solely in-frame clones and lacks some. Counted here are some 97,000 clones, about nine tenths occurring once; the ten biggest clones make up approximately 0.15%. Here the sequenced sample was CD4+ or CD8+ T cells sorted from blood, taken in a trial of the OX40 agonist ivuxolimab. Receptors were obtained from an adult with an advanced solid tumor such as melanoma, head and neck, liver or kidney cancer. The CDR3 runs from the conserved cysteine through the conserved F or W. The D gene is left open where the match is weak. Where a row states a size, it is once, few, many or the class of an expanded clone; other rows omit it.

>TRBJ1-1|TRBV6-5|once|-
CASRGQWSGEAFF
TGTGCCAGCCGGGGCCAGTGGAGCGGTGAAGCTTTCTTT
>TRBJ2-1|TRBV2|-|-
CASSPYRPGESEQFF
TGTGCCAGCAGTCCGTACAGGCCCGGGGAGAGTGAGCAGTTCTTC
>TRBJ2-4|TRBV11-2|-|-
CASRPGARQTKNIQYF
TGTGCCAGCAGGCCTGGGGCCCGTCAGACCAAAAACATTCAGTACTTC
>TRBJ2-7|TRBV5-1|-|TRBD1
CASSSGQTQTYEQYF
TGCGCCAGCAGCTCGGGACAGACCCAAACCTACGAGCAGTACTTC
>TRBJ1-2|TRBV21-1|-|-
CASSKAQVPNYGYTF
TGTGCCAGCAGCAAAGCCCAGGTCCCTAACTATGGCTACACCTTC
>TRBJ2-4|TRBV10-2|-|TRBD1
CASKRGQGNIQYF
TGCGCCAGCAAAAGGGGACAGGGAAACATTCAGTACTTC
>TRBJ2-4|TRBV27|once|-
CASSLRGPVIQYF
TGTGCCAGCAGTTTGCGAGGGCCTGTGATTCAGTACTTC
>TRBJ2-7|TRBV7-9|-|TRBD1
CASSRRDRGGYEQYF
TGTGCCAGCAGCCGAAGGGACAGGGGGGGTTACGAGCAGTACTTC
>TRBJ2-1|TRBV11-2|-|-
CASSLGAGISYNEQFF
TGTGCCAGCAGCTTAGGGGCGGGGATCTCCTACAATGAGCAGTTCTTC
>TRBJ1-1|TRBV30|-|-
CAWYRANTEAFF
TGTGCCTGGTACAGGGCGAACACTGAAGCTTTCTTT
>TRBJ2-7|TRBV2|-|-
CASSVTMYEQYF
TGTGCCAGCAGTGTCACGATGTACGAGCAGTACTTC
>TRBJ1-5|TRBV5-3|-|-
CARRQGGNVRPQHF
TGTGCCAGAAGACAGGGTGGCAATGTTCGGCCCCAGCATTTT
>TRBJ1-1|TRBV7-9|-|-
CASSPQAGGRDTEAFF
TGTGCCAGCAGCCCCCAGGCGGGAGGGAGGGACACTGAAGCTTTCTTT
>TRBJ2-3|TRBV6-1|-|TRBD1
CASSGYRGERQYF
TGTGCCAGCAGTGGATACAGGGGGGAACGGCAGTATTTT
>TRBJ1-5|TRBV27|-|TRBD1
CASSATGVFSNQPQHF
TGTGCCAGCAGTGCAACAGGGGTTTTTAGCAATCAGCCCCAGCATTTT
>TRBJ2-2|TRBV5-1|-|TRBD1
CASSLPGQGDTGELFF
TGCGCCAGCAGCTTGCCGGGACAGGGCGATACCGGGGAGCTGTTTTTT
>TRBJ1-2|TRBV19|-|-
CASSIGEIYGYTF
TGTGCCAGTAGTATTGGGGAGATCTATGGCTACACCTTC
>TRBJ2-3|TRBV30|few|TRBD2
CAWRNGRDTQYF
TGTGCCTGGAGGAACGGGAGGGATACGCAGTATTTT
>TRBJ1-5|TRBV15|-|TRBD1
CATSRDRGQGSGNQPQHF
TGTGCCACCAGCAGAGATCGGGGACAGGGGAGTGGGAATCAGCCCCAGCATTTT
>TRBJ1-5|TRBV27|-|-
CASRSRGGGQPQHF
TGTGCCAGCAGGTCCCGGGGGGGTGGGCAGCCCCAGCATTTT
>TRBJ2-7|TRBV5-1|-|TRBD1
CASSNPGQGSYEQYF
TGCGCCAGCAGCAATCCGGGACAGGGCTCCTACGAGCAGTACTTC
>TRBJ2-1|TRBV6-1|-|-
CASSIGGGYNEQFF
TGTGCCAGTTCTATTGGGGGAGGATACAATGAGCAGTTCTTC
>TRBJ2-5|TRBV30|-|-
CAWRKEGGRSQYF
TGTGCCTGGCGGAAGGAGGGGGGGCGGTCCCAGTACTTC
>TRBJ1-6|TRBV5-8|-|-
CASSLRQGNSPLHF
TGTGCCAGCAGCTTGCGGCAGGGTAATTCACCCCTCCACTTT
>TRBJ1-2|TRBV6-6|-|-
CAGSRSVNYGYTF
TGTGCCGGCAGTCGGTCGGTTAACTATGGCTACACCTTC
>TRBJ1-5|TRBV30|-|-
CAWRAGAPSNQPQHF
TGTGCCTGGAGGGCCGGGGCCCCCAGCAATCAGCCCCAGCATTTT
>TRBJ2-7|TRBV5-1|once|-
CASSLTGNEEQYF
TGCGCCAGCAGCTTGACAGGGAATGAGGAGCAGTACTTC
>TRBJ1-4|TRBV11-2|-|-
CASSGRIATNEKLFF
TGTGCCAGCAGCGGACGAATTGCAACTAATGAAAAACTGTTTTTT
>TRBJ1-1|TRBV5-4|-|-
CASSWTVSNTEAFF
TGTGCCAGCAGCTGGACTGTATCGAACACTGAAGCTTTCTTT
>TRBJ2-1|TRBV19|-|-
CASSIHLGGGYNEQFF
TGTGCCAGTAGTATCCATCTAGGGGGGGGTTACAATGAGCAGTTCTTC
>TRBJ1-2|TRBV10-3|once|TRBD1
CATQQGDAGYTF
TGTGCCACGCAACAGGGGGATGCTGGCTACACCTTC
>TRBJ2-7|TRBV5-1|once|TRBD2
CASTTGGSYEQYF
TGCGCCAGCACCACGGGGGGCTCCTACGAGCAGTACTTC
>TRBJ2-3|TRBV2|-|-
CASSEERRDTQYF
TGTGCCAGCAGTGAAGAAAGGAGAGATACGCAGTATTTT
>TRBJ2-5|TRBV30|-|-
CAWSVHLVETQYF
TGTGCCTGGAGTGTACACCTGGTGGAGACCCAGTACTTC
>TRBJ2-5|TRBV19|-|TRBD1
CASSIGTGSFRETQYF
TGTGCCAGTAGTATTGGGACAGGGAGCTTCCGAGAGACCCAGTACTTC
>TRBJ2-5|TRBV5-4|-|-
CASSLDRRQETQYF
TGTGCCAGCAGCTTGGACAGACGACAAGAGACCCAGTACTTC
>TRBJ2-7|TRBV11-2|-|-
CASSLESHLRHEQYF
TGTGCCAGCAGCTTAGAGTCCCACCTCCGACACGAGCAGTACTTC
>TRBJ2-2|TRBV4-1|-|-
CASSSRGELFF
TGCGCCAGCAGTAGTCGGGGGGAGCTGTTTTTT
>TRBJ1-1|TRBV10-2|-|-
CASSVPGSYPEAFF
TGCGCCAGCAGTGTGCCGGGTTCTTATCCTGAAGCTTTCTTT
>TRBJ1-1|TRBV28|-|-
CASSLSGPPHTEAFF
TGTGCCAGCAGTTTATCGGGACCGCCACACACTGAAGCTTTCTTT
>TRBJ1-3|TRBV19|-|-
CASSIDGNSGNTIYF
TGTGCCAGTAGTATAGATGGGAACTCTGGAAACACCATATATTTT
>TRBJ2-1|TRBV5-1|-|-
CASSLSPGTGLNEQFF
TGCGCCAGCAGCTTGAGCCCAGGCACCGGTTTAAATGAGCAGTTCTTC
>TRBJ2-6|TRBV27|once|-
CASGPRAGANVLTF
TGTGCCAGCGGTCCCCGGGCTGGGGCCAACGTCCTGACTTTC
>TRBJ2-2|TRBV11-2|-|-
CASSPWGALGTGELFF
TGTGCCAGCAGCCCCTGGGGCGCCTTGGGGACCGGGGAGCTGTTTTTT
>TRBJ2-7|TRBV7-8|few|TRBD1
CASSLGRTGVNEQYF
TGTGCCAGCAGCTTAGGTCGGACAGGGGTGAACGAGCAGTACTTC
>TRBJ1-2|TRBV9|few|-
CASSASGLTNYGYTF
TGTGCCAGCAGCGCGTCGGGACTGACTAACTATGGCTACACCTTC
>TRBJ2-3|TRBV19|-|TRBD2
CASTQGGYPDTQYF
TGTGCCAGTACCCAGGGAGGGTACCCAGATACGCAGTATTTT
>TRBJ1-2|TRBV14|few|-
CASSQVWGEGYTF
TGTGCCAGCAGCCAAGTTTGGGGCGAGGGCTACACCTTC
>TRBJ2-7|TRBV21-1|-|-
CASSKGTSGDLPYEQYF
TGTGCCAGCAGCAAGGGCACTAGCGGGGACCTTCCCTACGAGCAGTACTTC
>TRBJ2-1|TRBV7-8|-|-
CASGTGRNDEQFF
TGTGCCAGCGGTACAGGGCGAAATGATGAGCAGTTCTTC
>TRBJ2-4|TRBV30|-|TRBD2
CAWSRLGGGGNDIQYF
TGTGCCTGGAGCCGACTTGGGGGCGGGGGGAATGACATTCAGTACTTC
>TRBJ1-5|TRBV19|-|TRBD1
CASNSYRGSNQPQHF
TGTGCCAGCAACTCTTACAGGGGAAGCAATCAGCCCCAGCATTTT
>TRBJ1-2|TRBV19|-|TRBD1
CASALIGGEADGYTF
TGTGCCAGTGCATTGATAGGGGGCGAGGCGGATGGCTACACCTTC
>TRBJ1-1|TRBV5-4|-|-
CASSWKMDTEAFF
TGTGCCAGCAGCTGGAAAATGGACACTGAAGCTTTCTTT
>TRBJ2-7|TRBV15|-|-
CATSRVVGAPGRFEQYF
TGTGCCACCAGCAGAGTTGTTGGCGCACCGGGGAGGTTCGAGCAGTACTTC
>TRBJ2-7|TRBV5-6|-|-
CASSLKGGPQYF
TGTGCCAGCAGCTTAAAGGGGGGCCCGCAGTACTTC